The source of this TCR beta chain is a study of lung T cells in sarcoidosis with Löfgren's syndrome. Study-wide points: TRAV12-1 preferentially paired with TRBV2, with homologous CDR3s. These T cells were suggested, not shown, to recognize a putative antigen. Löfgren's syndrome patients reportedly showed greatest TRAV12-1 and TRBV2 expansion versus controls. Shared TRAV12-1 and TRBV2 CDR3 motifs were reported across several patients.

For this clonotype: Its antigen is still unknown. It is likely a read error, because the conserved phenylalanine at the end of the CDR3 is missing.

Germline CDR1 is LNHDA and CDR2 is SQIVND (reference sequence). The V and J ends lost 6 bases and 0 bases respectively, with 18 bases between them. The CDR3 is made up of 16 amino acids. TCRdb reprocessed the reads via MiXCR and lists one record per CDR3 protein. The sample has over 2,000 distinct CDR3 sequences, around 18% seen once. Input material: CD4+ T cells from bronchoalveolar lavage. The chain couples TRBV19 to TRBJ2-7; TRBD2 is a possible D gene (7 bases). The sequence was collected from a human donor with sarcoidosis (Löfgren's syndrome or another form), or a control subject (not recorded which). As DNA, the CDR3 is TGTGCCAGTAGCCGGGGGGCAGGGATGGCCTCCTACGAGCAGTACCTC. Residues: CASSRGAGMASYEQYL.